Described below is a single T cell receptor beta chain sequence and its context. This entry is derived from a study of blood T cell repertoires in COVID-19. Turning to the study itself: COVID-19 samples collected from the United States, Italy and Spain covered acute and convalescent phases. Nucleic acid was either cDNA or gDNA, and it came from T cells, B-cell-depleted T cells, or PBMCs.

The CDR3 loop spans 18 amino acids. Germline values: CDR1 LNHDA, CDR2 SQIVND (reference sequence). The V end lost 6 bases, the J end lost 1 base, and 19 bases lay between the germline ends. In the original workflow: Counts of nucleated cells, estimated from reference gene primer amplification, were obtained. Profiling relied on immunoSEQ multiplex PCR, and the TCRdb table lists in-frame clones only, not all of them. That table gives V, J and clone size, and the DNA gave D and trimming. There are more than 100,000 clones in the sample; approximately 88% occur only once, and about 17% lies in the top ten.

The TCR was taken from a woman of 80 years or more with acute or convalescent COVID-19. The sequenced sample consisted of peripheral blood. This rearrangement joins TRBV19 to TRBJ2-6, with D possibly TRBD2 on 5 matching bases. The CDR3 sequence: CASRGELATGSGANVLTF. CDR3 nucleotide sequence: TGTGCCAGTAGGGGAGAGCTGGCAACGGGATCTGGGGCCAACGTCCTGACTTTC.